These 15 T cell receptor beta chains came from one sample sequenced in a study of identical twins. TCRdb reanalysed the 5' RACE reads using MiXCR and keeps one entry per CDR3 protein. The table has 150,000 or so distinct CDR3 sequences, 3% to 4.5% seen once. The sequencing input was memory T cells sorted from blood. Receptors originate from a young man in good health.

This clonotype was seen many times. V gene TRBV6-4 combines with J gene TRBJ2-3; TRBD2 aligns across 9 bases. The CDR3 covers 14 residues. The germline CDR1 and CDR2 sequences are MRHNA and SNTAGT. The V segment lost 5 bases and the J segment 3 bases; nucleotides outside the gene matches: 3. CDR3 bases: TGTGCCAGCAGTACTAGCGGGTCTACAGATACGCAGTATTTT. Translated: CASSTSGSTDTQYF.

Comment on this clonotype: A much more abundant neighbour one base away suggests this may be a read error. The J gene is TRBJ2-7, the V gene TRBV4-1; possibly TRBD2 for D (6 bases). This CDR3 contains 15 residues. V was clipped by 3 bases and J by 1 base, with 13 bases between them. Germline V gene sequence: CDR1 MGHRA, CDR2 YSYEKL. The CDR3 sequence: CASSQETTRSYEQYF. DNA of the CDR3: TGCGCCAGCAGCCAGGAGACGACTAGGTCCTACGAGCAGTACTTC.

This clonotype has at least ten counts. The chain links TRBV3-1 to TRBJ2-7; 13 bases agree with TRBD2. Per germline, CDR1 LGHDT and CDR2 YNNKEL (reference sequence). The CDR3 spans 16 residues. The junction had 11 bases not matched to a gene; V was cut back by 5 bases and J by 7 bases. CDR3 nucleotide sequence: TGTGCCAGCAGCGAGCAACTAGCGGGAGGGCCCGTAGAGCAGTACTTC. Translated: CASSEQLAGGPVEQYF.

This clonotype was counted ten times or more. The chain links TRBV28 to TRBJ2-7; 9 nucleotides agree with TRBD1. The CDR3 contains 16 residues. Trimming took 4 bases from V and 3 from J; bases not matched to a gene: 10. Germline V lookup: CDR1 MDHEN, CDR2 SYDVKM. CDR3 in amino acids: CASSSPGTGSLYEQYF. CDR3 coding DNA: TGTGCCAGCAGTTCTCCCGGGACAGGGAGCCTCTACGAGCAGTACTTC. The complete variable domain, with remaining parts taken from reference TRBV28 and TRBJ2-7, reads DVKVTQSSRYLVKRTGEKVFLECVQDMDHENMFWYRQDPGLGLRLIYFSYDVKMKEKGDIPEGYSVSREKKERFSLILESASTNQTSMYLCASSSPGTGSLYEQYFGPGTRLTVT.

This clonotype was recorded many times. The rearrangement links TRBV27 to TRBJ2-5; 11 bases agree with TRBD2. In germline, CDR1 is MNHEY, CDR2 SMNVEV (reference sequence). This CDR3 has 14 residues. Trimming removed 5 bases from V and 9 bases from J; junction bases left unmatched: 8. CDR3 amino acids: CASSGSSGRKAQYF. The CDR3 DNA is TGTGCCAGCAGTGGTTCTAGCGGGAGGAAGGCCCAGTACTTC.

This clonotype was picked up many times. CDR3 sequence: CASRWAGGETQYF. CDR3 DNA sequence: TGTGCCAGCAGATGGGCGGGAGGAGAGACCCAGTACTTC. This chain connects TRBV7-2 to TRBJ2-5; 8 bases are shared with TRBD2. The V gene end was trimmed by 6 bases and the J gene end by 4 bases; junction bases not matched to a gene: 4. This CDR3 is built from 13 residues. From germline, CDR1 is SGHTA and CDR2 FQGNSA. Variable domain in full (rest from reference TRBV7-2 and TRBJ2-5): GAGVSQSPSNKVTEKGKDVELRCDPISGHTALYWYRQSLGQGLEFLIYFQGNSAPDKSGLPSDRFSAERTGGSVSTLTIQRTQQEDSAVYLCASRWAGGETQYFGPGTRLLVL.

This clonotype was observed many times. The rearrangement uses TRBV12-3 or TRBV12-4 and TRBJ2-3; TRBD2 matches 11 bases. This CDR3 has 20 amino acids. V was clipped by 6 bases and J by 0 bases; unmatched bases: 17. The CDR3 loop reads CASSTTTPEVAGGSTDTQYF. As DNA, the CDR3 is TGTGCCAGCAGCACAACCACCCCCGAGGTAGCGGGAGGGAGCACAGATACGCAGTATTTT.

The table lists this clonotype with many counts. The chain carries TRBV7-2 and TRBJ2-7; 7 positions match TRBD2. Trimming removed 2 bases from V and 3 bases from J; junction bases left unmatched: 10. CDR1 SGHTA and CDR2 FQGNSA come from the germline V gene. The CDR3 has 16 amino acids. Written as DNA, the CDR3 is TGTGCCAGCAGCTTAACCCCCAGCGGGAAGGTCTACGAGCAGTACTTC. Its protein is CASSLTPSGKVYEQYF. Combining the CDR3 with reference TRBV7-2 and TRBJ2-7 gives the whole variable domain GAGVSQSPSNKVTEKGKDVELRCDPISGHTALYWYRQSLGQGLEFLIYFQGNSAPDKSGLPSDRFSAERTGGSVSTLTIQRTQQEDSAVYLCASSLTPSGKVYEQYFGPGTRLTVT.

This clonotype has ten or more counts. The rearrangement joins TRBV5-1 to TRBJ1-2; D uncertain. V was pared by 0 bases and J by 0 bases, with 9 bases between. Germline CDR1 reads SGHRS; CDR2 reads YFSETQ. The CDR3 spans 15 residues. As DNA, the CDR3 is TGCGCCAGCAGCTTGGCCTGGGCAGCTAACTATGGCTACACCTTC. Its protein is CASSLAWAANYGYTF.

This clonotype showed up many times. One junction end does not reproduce the germline sequence, and a read error may be involved. The gene calls are TRBV10-3 and TRBJ2-5, with a tentative D call TRBD1 (6 bases). The CDR3 is 14 residues long. Looked up from germline, CDR1 is ENHRY and CDR2 is SYGVKD. The CDR3 region is CAISEPRQGQPVDF. The CDR3 DNA sequence: TGTGCCATCAGTGAGCCGAGGCAAGGACAGCCAGTGGACTTC.

Within the sample, this clonotype is medium-sized. The V and J genes are TRBV9 and TRBJ2-1; 12 bases are a match to TRBD2. J lost 7 bases, V lost 0 bases, and 8 bases had no gene match. CDR1 and CDR2 from the germline V gene are SGDLS and YYNGEE. The CDR3 totals 17 residues. The CDR3 DNA is TGTGCCAGCAGCGTAGCTTATCGGACTAGCGGGAAGAATGAGCAGTTCTTC. Protein sequence: CASSVAYRTSGKNEQFF.

This clonotype was seen repeatedly, ten times or more. J is TRBJ2-2 and V is TRBV7-9, with unresolved D. The V and J ends lost 2 bases and 1 base respectively, with 5 bases between them. This CDR3 has 14 residues. Germline assignment: CDR1 SEHNR and CDR2 FQNEAQ (reference sequence). The CDR3 protein is CASSLSVNTGELFF. The CDR3, as DNA: TGTGCCAGCAGCTTATCAGTGAACACCGGGGAGCTGTTTTTT.

This clonotype was counted at least ten times. The chain recombines TRBV5-1 with TRBJ2-7; no clear D gene. This CDR3 has 16 residues. Germline CDR1 reads SGHRS; CDR2 reads YFSETQ. The ends were cut back, 4 bases at V and 2 bases at J, with 19 bases in the middle. CDR3 sequence reads: CASSPQTSASTYEQYF. The CDR3 DNA follows: TGCGCCAGCAGCCCGCAGACAAGCGCTTCAACCTACGAGCAGTACTTC.

This clonotype came up many times. This rearrangement joins TRBV12-3 or TRBV12-4 to TRBJ2-2; D possibly uses TRBD1 or TRBD2 (5 bases each). The CDR3 sequence is 12 residues long. The V gene lost 7 bases and the J gene lost 7 bases, with 10 bases spanning the gap. The CDR3 region is CASTEGFGELFF. DNA for the CDR3: TGTGCCAGCACCGAGGGGTTCGGGGAGCTGTTTTTT.

The CDR3 loop reads CASSKRPRGEQYV. The CDR3, as DNA: TGTGCCAGCAGTAAACGGCCCAGGGGCGAGCAGTACGTC. V usage is TRBV6-1 and J usage is TRBJ2-7, with TRBD1 as a possible D gene (6 bases). The length of the CDR3 is 13 residues. Trimming pared 5 bases from V and 6 bases from J, leaving 14 bases between. From germline, CDR1 is MNHNS and CDR2 SASEGT.